This T cell receptor beta chain comes out of a study of blood T cell repertoires in COVID-19. Study-wide background: The United States, Italy and Spain supplied acute and convalescent COVID-19 samples. Sources were T cells, B-cell-depleted T cells, or PBMCs; the material itself was cDNA or gDNA.

To note about this clone: Other DNA variants within this sample encode the same CDR3.

From germline, CDR1 is SNHLY and CDR2 FYNNEI. The V end lost 0 bases, the J end lost 0 bases, and 8 bases lay between the germline ends. The CDR3 sequence is 15 residues long. Original handling: Amplification from reference gene primers served as the basis for estimated nucleated cell counts. The repertoire was sequenced with immunoSEQ multiplex PCR; TCRdb's copy has only in-frame clones and lacks some. The DNA gave D and trimming, while V, J and clone size come from that table. Among 200,000 to 250,000 clones listed, 88% were seen once. Sequencing input: peripheral blood. The chain joins TRBV2 to TRBJ1-1; maybe TRBD1 (6 bases). The TCR originated in a man aged 18 to 30 with active or convalescent COVID-19. CDR3 in amino acids: CASSEARGLNTEAFF. In DNA form, the CDR3 reads TGTGCCAGCAGTGAAGCCAGGGGACTGAACACTGAAGCTTTCTTT.